Here is one T cell receptor (beta chain) with its context. Per the germline V gene, CDR1 is KGHSH and CDR2 is LQKENI. The length of the CDR3 is 15 residues. Trimming cost V 2 bases and J 7 bases, with 12 bases left between them. Two negative PCRs, clearance, or symptom resolution characterized the recovered Cohort 3 donors. The assay was immunoSEQ multiplex PCR, and TCRdb's table has in-frame clones only and misses some. The sample has some 510,000 clones; roughly 90% are singletons. The sample belongs to a study of blood T cell repertoires in COVID-19. This rearrangement joins TRBV18 to TRBJ1-6; a weak D match, TRBD1 (5 bases). Sequencing was carried out using PBMCs or T cells enriched from blood (not recorded which). This sequence originates from a middle-aged woman who had recovered from COVID-19. The DNA of the CDR3 is TGTGCCAGCTCACCATCGGACACCCCAAATTCACCCCTCCACTTT. Translation gives CASSPSDTPNSPLHF. The full variable domain, rest sourced from reference TRBV18 and TRBJ1-6, is NAGVMQNPRHLVRRRGQEARLRCSPMKGHSHVYWYRQLPEEGLKFMVYLQKENIIDESGMPKERFSAEFPKEGPSILRIQQVVRGDSAAYFCASSPSDTPNSPLHFGNGTRLTVT.